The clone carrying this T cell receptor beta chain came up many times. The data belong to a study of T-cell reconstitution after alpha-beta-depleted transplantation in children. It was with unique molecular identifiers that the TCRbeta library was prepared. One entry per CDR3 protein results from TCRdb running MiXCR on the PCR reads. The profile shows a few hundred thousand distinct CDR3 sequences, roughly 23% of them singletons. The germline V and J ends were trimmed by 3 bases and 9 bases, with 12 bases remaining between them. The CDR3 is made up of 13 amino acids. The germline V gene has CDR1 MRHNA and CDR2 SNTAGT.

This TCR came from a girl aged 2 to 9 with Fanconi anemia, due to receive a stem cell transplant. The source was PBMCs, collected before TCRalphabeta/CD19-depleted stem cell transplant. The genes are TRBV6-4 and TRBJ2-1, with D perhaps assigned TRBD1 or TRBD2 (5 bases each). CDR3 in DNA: TGTGCCAGCAGTGAAACGGGGCAAGGTGAGCAGTTCTTC. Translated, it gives CASSETGQGEQFF.